The next 11 T cell receptor beta chains were all read from a single sample in a study of response to subunit inactivated influenza vaccine. MiXCR, applied by TCRdb to the RT-PCR reads, yields one record per CDR3 protein. The sample has hundreds of thousands of distinct CDR3 sequences; around 16% are singletons. Material: PBMCs from blood, obtained 11 to 12 days after vaccination. These receptors came from a man aged 50 to 60 who received an inactivated influenza vaccine.

This clonotype has only a few counts. The chain uses TRBV6-2 or TRBV6-3 and TRBJ2-7, with TRBD2 matching 7 bases. This CDR3 has 14 residues. Trimming took 6 bases from V and 2 from J; bases not matched to a gene: 7. CDR1 is MNHEY, CDR2 SVGEGT, per germline. CDR3 residues: CASRNGGKPYEQYF. As DNA, the CDR3 is TGTGCCAGCAGAAACGGGGGGAAGCCCTACGAGCAGTACTTC.

The rearrangement uses TRBV12-3 or TRBV12-4 and TRBJ2-2, with 9 nucleotides matching TRBD1. Losses at the gene ends were 1 base for V and 0 bases for J; bases not matched to a gene: 3. This CDR3 spans 17 amino acids. This CDR3 reads CASSLVWDRANTGELFF. CDR3 coding DNA: TGTGCCAGCAGTTTAGTCTGGGACAGGGCGAACACCGGGGAGCTGTTTTTT.

There are a few counts of this clonotype. This sequence joins TRBV5-6 and TRBJ2-3, with 9 bases fitting TRBD2. Germline trimming cut 0 bases from V and 0 bases from J; bases unmatched to any gene: 8. The V gene's germline CDR1 is SGHDT and CDR2 YYEEEE. The CDR3 runs 18 residues. This chain's CDR3 is CASSLVVPSGESTDTQYF. DNA of the CDR3: TGTGCCAGCAGCTTGGTCGTCCCTAGCGGGGAGAGCACAGATACGCAGTATTTT.

The gene calls are TRBV27 and TRBJ2-3; 7 bases map to TRBD2. Trimming cost V 5 bases and J 5 bases; bases outside gene matches: 16. The CDR3 sequence is 17 residues long. The germline V gene encodes CDR1 MNHEY and CDR2 SMNVEV (reference sequence). As DNA, the CDR3 is TGTGCCAGCAGTCCAAGCTTCACACTAGCGCGGTTAGATACGCAGTATTTT. Encoded protein: CASSPSFTLARLDTQYF.

Only a few counts were recorded for this clonotype. This rearrangement joins TRBV7-6 to TRBJ2-2, with 10 positions matching TRBD2. Trimming at V came to 5 bases and at J to 6 bases, leaving 12 bases not matched to a gene. Germline CDR1 is SGHVS and CDR2 is FNYEAQ. This CDR3 comprises 17 residues. The CDR3 spells CASSAWLAGVAAGELFF. CDR3 coding DNA: TGTGCCAGCAGCGCGTGGCTAGCGGGAGTAGCGGCCGGGGAGCTGTTTTTT. The whole variable domain, filled in from reference TRBV7-6 and TRBJ2-2, reads GAGVSQSPRYKVTKRGQDVALRCDPISGHVSLYWYRQALGQGPEFLTYFNYEAQQDKSGLPNDRFSAERPEGSISTLTIQRTEQRDSAMYRCASSAWLAGVAAGELFFGEGSRLTVL.

This clonotype occurred a few times. For the CDR3, the DNA is TGTGCCAGCAGCCAAGAGAGGTTGACGAGGAACTATGGCTACACCTTC. Protein: CASSQERLTRNYGYTF. This sequence joins TRBV3-1 and TRBJ1-2; D gene uncertain. Trimming took off 0 bases at V and 2 bases at J, with 13 bases between the two ends. The CDR3 extends over 16 amino acids. Germline V lookup: CDR1 LGHDT, CDR2 YNNKEL (reference sequence).

There are a few counts of this clonotype. The V and J genes are TRBV28 and TRBJ1-1; 7 bases line up with TRBD1. The CDR3 runs to 15 residues. Germline CDR1 MDHEN, CDR2 SYDVKM. The junction had 8 bases not matched to a gene; V was cut back by 2 bases and J by 5 bases. This chain's CDR3 is CASSLNRGRRTEAFF. CDR3 bases: TGTGCCAGCAGTTTAAATAGGGGGCGGAGGACTGAAGCTTTCTTT.

A few counts support this clonotype. The chain couples TRBV11-2 to TRBJ2-1; D is unclear. This CDR3 contains 16 residues. Germline lookup yields CDR1 SGHAT and CDR2 FQNNGV. Between the trimmed V and J ends, which lost 4 bases and 7 bases, there was a span of 20 bases. DNA of the CDR3: TGTGCCAGCAGCTCCCTTGGAAGCGACGCCTGGAATGAGCAGTTCTTC. Its translation: CASSSLGSDAWNEQFF.

V and J are TRBV4-3 and TRBJ2-2; D is undetermined. Germline V gives CDR1 LGHNA, CDR2 YSLEER. V lost 0 bases and J lost 4, with 9 bases in between. CDR3 length: 15 residues. The CDR3 loop reads CASSQEFTSTGELFF. CDR3 in DNA: TGCGCCAGCAGCCAAGAGTTTACAAGCACCGGGGAGCTGTTTTTT.

This clonotype has more than one count but fewer than ten. The chain combines TRBV2 with TRBJ2-1; 7 bases are shared with TRBD1. Germline V CDR1 and CDR2: SNHLY, FYNNEI. This CDR3 comprises 13 residues. The trim removed 9 bases at V and 4 bases at J, leaving 6 bases unmatched. CDR3 DNA sequence: TGTGCCAGGCAGGGGGTGGGGTACAATGAGCAGTTCTTC. It is translated as CARQGVGYNEQFF.

J is TRBJ1-5 and V is TRBV28; the match to TRBD1 covers 7 bases. CDR3 length equals 13 residues. Germline CDR1 and CDR2: MDHEN and SYDVKM. The trim removed 5 bases at V and 7 bases at J, leaving 5 bases unmatched. The CDR3 DNA sequence: TGTGCCAGCAGTACCCGACAGGGACAGCCCCAGCATTTT. It encodes CASSTRQGQPQHF.